This T cell receptor (beta chain) was captured by sequencing in a study of blood T cell repertoires in COVID-19. Study-wide background: Spain, Italy and the United States supplied samples that represented acute and convalescent COVID-19. T cells, B-cell-depleted T cells, or PBMCs supplied cDNA or gDNA.

In the original workflow: Quantification of nucleated cells was approximated via reference gene primer amplification. Profiling relied on immunoSEQ multiplex PCR, and the TCRdb table lists in-frame clones only, not all of them. V, J and clone size were drawn from that table, and D and trimming were deduced from the DNA. Among under 170,000 clones listed, around 84% were seen once. V lost 2 bases and J lost 3, with 11 bases in between. The CDR3 contains 14 residues. Germline V CDR1 and CDR2: MNHEY, SVGEGT. The J gene is TRBJ2-7, the V gene TRBV6-2 or TRBV6-3; TRBD1 might be the D (6 bases). The TCR comes from an older man with acute or convalescent COVID-19. Input material: peripheral blood. The CDR3 spells CASSYAQGFYEQYF. The CDR3 nucleotides are TGTGCCAGCAGTTACGCCCAGGGGTTCTACGAGCAGTACTTC.